This TCR beta chain is drawn from a study of shared clonotypes between healthy human individuals. Some clones are missing from TCRdb's copy, which holds only in-frame ones; the method was immunoSEQ multiplex PCR. The sample shows roughly 2 million clones, 85% to 95% of them seen only once. The V and J ends lost 4 bases and 10 bases, in that order; junction bases with no gene match: 8. CDR1 and CDR2 (germline): SGHNT, YYREEE (reference sequence). This CDR3 comprises 13 residues. Sequenced: naive CD4+ T cells sorted from blood. Subset defined: CD45RA+ positively selected. The source is a man aged 18 to 29 in good health. The chain has TRBV5-4 and TRBJ1-1, with 9 bases aligning to TRBD1. CDR3 protein: CASSTGQGLRAFF. CDR3 coding DNA: TGTGCCAGCAGCACCGGACAGGGGCTTCGAGCTTTCTTT.